Below are 31 T cell receptor beta chains sequenced from a single sample in a study of T cell repertoires in cytomegalovirus infection. Via MiXCR, TCRdb re-called the reads, giving one row per CDR3 protein. The sample lists 700,000 to 900,000 distinct CDR3 sequences, approximately 32% occurring once. For these receptors, no antigen is known. The material was cultured CD8+ T cells from PBMCs, obtained from culture after CMV antigen stimulation. The receptor source for this set is a human donor in good health (CMV status not recorded). Some clones in this sample may be carry-over from other donors' samples.

V usage is TRBV7-9 and J usage is TRBJ2-7, with TRBD1 identical over 9 bases. This CDR3 is 15 amino acids long. After removal of 3 bases from V and 4 bases from J, the junction contained 7 bases not matched to a gene. In germline, CDR1 is SEHNR, CDR2 FQNEAQ (reference sequence). In DNA form, the CDR3 reads TGTGCCAGCAGCTTTTCCGGGACAGGGAGTTACGAGCAGTACTTC. This codes for CASSFSGTGSYEQYF.

This clonotype was detected only a few times. This chain joins TRBV14 and TRBJ1-2; D unresolved. The CDR3 contains 15 residues. Trimming took off 1 base at V and 3 bases at J, with 12 bases between the two ends. Germline V gene sequence: CDR1 SGHDN, CDR2 FVKESK. The CDR3 DNA sequence: TGTGCCAGCAGCCAAGGACGATGGGTCCACTATGGCTACACCTTC. It codes for CASSQGRWVHYGYTF. The full variable domain, its missing parts supplied by reference TRBV14 and TRBJ1-2, is EAGVTQFPSHSVIEKGQTVTLRCDPISGHDNLYWYRRVMGKEIKFLLHFVKESKQDESGMPNNRFLAERTGGTYSTLKVQPAELEDSGVYFCASSQGRWVHYGYTFGSGTRLTVV.

V gene TRBV28 combines with J gene TRBJ2-5; D could derive from TRBD1 or TRBD2 (6 bases each). CDR1 MDHEN and CDR2 SYDVKM come from the germline V gene. V was cut by 6 bases and J by 1 base, with 18 bases left in between. This CDR3 has 16 residues. The CDR3 region is CASSPPWGAVQETQYF. The CDR3 bases are TGTGCCAGCAGCCCGCCCTGGGGGGCAGTCCAAGAGACCCAGTACTTC.

This clonotype has at least ten counts. The rearrangement uses TRBV7-8 and TRBJ2-1; TRBD2 is a possible D gene (8 bases). The V end lost 5 bases, the J end lost 1 base, and 15 bases lay between the germline ends. Germline values: CDR1 SGHVS, CDR2 FQNEAQ. The CDR3 sequence is 16 residues long. DNA of the CDR3: TGTGCCAGCAGCCTCGGGAGGGGGCGATCCTACAATGAGCAGTTCTTC. Protein: CASSLGRGRSYNEQFF.

The sample holds many counts of this clonotype. This chain uses TRBV7-2 with TRBJ2-5; TRBD2 matches at 7 bases. This CDR3 has 17 amino acids. J gave up 5 bases and V 2 bases, and 14 bases lay outside the gene matches. Germline CDR1 SGHTA, CDR2 FQGNSA. The CDR3 loop is CASSLRASGGSGETQYF. The CDR3, as DNA: TGTGCCAGCAGCTTACGGGCTAGCGGTGGAAGTGGCGAGACCCAGTACTTC.

This clonotype was recorded many times. The rearrangement joins TRBV6-2 or TRBV6-3 to TRBJ2-6; D remains ambiguous. Between the trimmed V and J ends, which lost 2 bases and 1 base, there was a span of 6 bases. Germline V gives CDR1 MNHEY, CDR2 SVGEGT. The CDR3 runs 15 residues. The DNA for the CDR3 is TGTGCCAGCAGTTACAACAGATCTGGGGCCAACGTCCTGACTTTC. Translation: CASSYNRSGANVLTF.

Many counts were recorded for this clonotype. This chain links TRBV4-3 with TRBJ2-3; 10 nucleotides align to TRBD2. The J segment lost 5 bases and the V segment lost 1 base, leaving 9 bases of the junction unmatched. Germline V lookup: CDR1 LGHNA, CDR2 YSLEER. This CDR3 is built from 17 residues. CDR3 in amino acids: CASSQAPQRGGEDTQYF. The CDR3 region has the DNA TGCGCCAGCAGCCAAGCCCCTCAGCGGGGGGGTGAAGATACGCAGTATTTT.

This chain connects TRBV7-9 to TRBJ1-2; 7 positions agree with TRBD1. This CDR3 region has 17 residues. Germline V gene sequence: CDR1 SEHNR, CDR2 FQNEAQ (reference sequence). The trim removed 4 bases at V and 4 bases at J, leaving 15 bases unmatched. The CDR3 DNA follows: TGTGCCAGCAGCTCCTCGCCCAGACAGGGACAGAGCTATGGCTACACCTTC. It specifies CASSSSPRQGQSYGYTF. Based on the CDR3 plus reference TRBV7-9 and TRBJ1-2, the full variable domain is DTGVSQNPRHKITKRGQNVTFRCDPISEHNRLYWYRQTLGQGPEFLTYFQNEAQLEKSRLLSDRFSAERPKGSFSTLEIQRTEQGDSAMYLCASSSSPRQGQSYGYTFGSGTRLTVV.

The genes are TRBV25-1 and TRBJ1-2; no firm D call. The CDR3 runs to 16 residues. V gave up 2 bases and J gave up 4 bases, with 17 bases separating them. Germline V CDR1 and CDR2: MGHDK, SYGVNS. The CDR3 nucleotides are TGTGCCAGCAGTGAACCCCGGGAGATCGAGGGCTATGGCTACACCTTC. It is translated as CASSEPREIEGYGYTF.

This clonotype has a handful of counts. The V and J genes are TRBV10-3 and TRBJ1-2; no clear D gene. V lost 3 bases, J lost 4 bases, and 6 bases lay in between. Germline CDR1 and CDR2: ENHRY and SYGVKD. The CDR3 length is 12 residues. The CDR3 protein is CAISDGGYGYTF. DNA of the CDR3: TGTGCCATCAGTGATGGAGGCTATGGCTACACCTTC.

CDR3 sequence reads: CASNDGTGGSTDTQYF. The CDR3 DNA sequence: TGTGCCAGCAACGATGGGACGGGAGGTAGCACAGATACGCAGTATTTT. The J gene is TRBJ2-3, the V gene TRBV5-4; 7 bases are a match to TRBD2. V gave up 6 bases and J gave up 0 bases; unmatched junction bases: 10. Germline lookup yields CDR1 SGHNT and CDR2 YYREEE (reference sequence). This CDR3 contains 16 residues. Using reference TRBV5-4 and TRBJ2-3 for the parts outside the CDR3, the full variable domain is ETGVTQSPTHLIKTRGQQVTLRCSSQSGHNTVSWYQQALGQGPQFIFQYYREEENGRGNFPPRFSGLQFPNYSSELNVNALELDDSALYLCASNDGTGGSTDTQYFGPGTRLTVL.

The rearrangement links TRBV20-1 to TRBJ1-1; D ambiguous. Trimming pared 1 base from V and 1 base from J, leaving 4 bases between. The CDR3 runs 12 residues. Germline V gene data show CDR1 as DFQATT and CDR2 as SNEGSKA (reference sequence). As DNA, the CDR3 is TGCAGTGCTAGAGGGAAGAACACTGAAGCTTTCTTT. Amino acid sequence: CSARGKNTEAFF.

The chain couples TRBV12-3 or TRBV12-4 to TRBJ1-5, with D possibly TRBD1 on 5 matching bases. V lost 7 bases to trimming and J lost 3 bases, with 13 bases between them. This CDR3 contains 14 residues. The CDR3 here is CASTPGPNNQPQHF. Written as DNA, the CDR3 is TGTGCCAGCACCCCGGGACCGAACAATCAGCCCCAGCATTTT.

This sequence joins TRBV7-9 and TRBJ2-2; no clear D gene. Germline CDR1 SEHNR, CDR2 FQNEAQ (reference sequence). There are 13 residues in the CDR3. Trimming cost V 4 bases and J 5 bases, with 8 bases left between them. CDR3 residues: CASSWALTGELFF. The CDR3, as DNA: TGTGCCAGCAGCTGGGCCTTAACCGGGGAGCTGTTTTTT.

The chain combines TRBV4-1 with TRBJ2-2; 9 positions agree with TRBD2. Germline V CDR1 and CDR2: MGHRA, YSYEKL. The CDR3 totals 18 residues. The V gene end was trimmed by 3 bases and the J gene end by 2 bases; junction bases not matched to a gene: 10. The CDR3 nucleotides read TGCGCCAGCAGCCACCCGTTAGCGGGGGAGCTTAACACCGGGGAGCTGTTTTTT. Its translation: CASSHPLAGELNTGELFF.

The chain links TRBV7-2 to TRBJ1-1; no clear D. Trimming took 2 bases from V and 6 from J, leaving 25 bases between them. The CDR3 has 18 amino acids. Germline values: CDR1 SGHTA, CDR2 FQGNSA. DNA for the CDR3: TGTGCCAGCAGCTTATTAAGGGCAGGCGGGTATGTCCGGCCTGAAGCTTTCTTT. This codes for CASSLLRAGGYVRPEAFF.

This clonotype has only a few counts. The chain has TRBV6-5 and TRBJ2-3; D not certain. In germline, CDR1 is MNHEY, CDR2 SVGAGI. The CDR3 is made up of 12 amino acids. Trimming stripped 5 bases from V and 7 bases from J, with 10 bases between. This chain's CDR3 is CASSPGRNTQYF. The CDR3 DNA sequence: TGTGCCAGCAGTCCTGGACGAAATACGCAGTATTTT.

In this sample, this clonotype turned up a few times. V and J are TRBV28 and TRBJ2-3; TRBD2 matches 14 bases. This CDR3 contains 17 residues. From germline, CDR1 is MDHEN and CDR2 SYDVKM. Trimming cost V 1 base and J 6 bases; bases outside gene matches: 6. The CDR3 loop is CASSLFLRTSGRDTQYF. The CDR3 bases are TGTGCCAGCAGTTTATTCCTCCGGACTAGCGGGAGGGATACGCAGTATTTT.

The chain carries TRBV6-2 or TRBV6-3 and TRBJ2-7; 7 bases line up with TRBD1. J lost 1 base, V lost 6 bases, and 6 bases had no gene match. Looked up from germline, CDR1 is MNHEY and CDR2 is SVGEGT. The CDR3 is 14 residues long. The CDR3 DNA sequence: TGTGCCAGCAGCGAAACAGGGGTGTCCTACGAGCAGTACTTC. Translation gives CASSETGVSYEQYF.

V is TRBV10-3 and J is TRBJ2-5; TRBD1 is a possible D gene (6 bases). The CDR3 spans 15 residues. Germline V CDR1 and CDR2: ENHRY, SYGVKD. V was pared by 10 bases and J by 4 bases, with 22 bases between. CDR3 sequence: CATTGPGDAGETQYF. The CDR3, as DNA: TGTGCCACAACGGGACCAGGGGATGCGGGAGAGACCCAGTACTTC.

This clonotype was counted at least ten times. V and J are TRBV6-2 or TRBV6-3 and TRBJ2-1; possibly TRBD2 for D (6 bases). The CDR3 covers 17 residues. V lost 2 bases to trimming and J lost 6 bases, with 20 bases between them. CDR1 and CDR2 from the germline V gene are MNHEY and SVGEGT. CDR3 in amino acids: CASSYHLSAGPGNEQFF. The CDR3 nucleotides are TGTGCCAGCAGTTACCACCTATCAGCGGGTCCGGGCAATGAGCAGTTCTTC.

A few counts support this clonotype. A much larger clone is a single base away; this may be a read error. The chain has TRBV19 and TRBJ1-1; D is undetermined. This CDR3 is built from 12 residues. The V gene's germline CDR1 is LNHDA and CDR2 SQIVND (reference sequence). Trimming pared 3 bases from V and 1 base from J, leaving 3 bases between. The CDR3 DNA follows: TGTGCCAGTAGTATGCCGAACACTGAAGCTTTCTTT. Translating it yields CASSMPNTEAFF.

This clonotype was observed a handful of times. V gene TRBV7-2 combines with J gene TRBJ2-4; no clear D. Germline loops: CDR1 SGHTA, CDR2 FQGNSA. The CDR3 runs 14 residues. Trimming shortened V by 4 bases and J by 4 bases, and 11 bases separated the two germline ends. Written as DNA, the CDR3 is TGTGCCAGCAGCTCAAACCCCCCGAAAAACATTCAGTACTTC. Its protein is CASSSNPPKNIQYF.

This clonotype was observed at least ten times. The rearrangement links TRBV7-9 to TRBJ1-2; 8 positions agree with TRBD1. CDR1 is SEHNR and CDR2 is FQNEAQ in the germline V gene (reference sequence). The CDR3 is 14 amino acids. The ends lost 5 bases at V and 7 bases at J; junction bases unmatched: 9. CDR3 sequence: CASSPDRDYSGYTF. DNA for the CDR3: TGTGCCAGCAGCCCGGACAGGGATTACAGTGGCTACACCTTC.

This chain links TRBV29-1 with TRBJ2-2, with D possibly being TRBD1 (5 bases). Germline V gene data show CDR1 as SQVTM and CDR2 as ANQGSEA. Trimming shortened V by 3 bases and J by 7 bases, and 15 bases separated the two germline ends. The CDR3 consists of 14 residues. CDR3 in amino acids: CSVDPQGWGGELFF. CDR3 DNA: TGCAGCGTTGACCCCCAGGGATGGGGCGGGGAGCTGTTTTTT.

The J gene is TRBJ2-5, the V gene TRBV10-1; no clear D gene. V was clipped by 7 bases and J by 5 bases, with 14 bases between them. CDR1 and CDR2 (germline): WNHNN, SYGVQD (reference sequence). The CDR3 covers 13 residues. DNA of the CDR3: TGCGCCAGCACTGAAACTCAGTGGGAGACCCAGTACTTC. Translation: CASTETQWETQYF.

The table lists this clonotype with a few counts. This chain connects TRBV19 to TRBJ1-2, with D uncertain. V dropped 5 bases and J dropped 5 bases, with 18 bases sitting between them. The length of the CDR3 is 15 residues. The germline gives CDR1 LNHDA, CDR2 SQIVND (reference sequence). The DNA of the CDR3 is TGTGCCAGTAGTCCTTCACTCCTGAATTCATATGGCTACACCTTC. Its translation: CASSPSLLNSYGYTF. Looking up the rest from reference TRBV19 and TRBJ1-2 gives the full variable domain: DGGITQSPKYLFRKEGQNVTLSCEQNLNHDAMYWYRQDPGQGLRLIYYSQIVNDFQKGDIAEGYSVSREKKESFPLTVTSAQKNPTAFYLCASSPSLLNSYGYTFGSGTRLTVV.

Many counts were recorded for this clonotype. CDR3 bases: TGTGCCAGCAGCTTAGGGGCGGTGAGCTCCTACGAGCAGTACGTC. It yields the protein CASSLGAVSSYEQYV. The chain has TRBV7-8 and TRBJ2-7, with no clear D. The germline V gene has CDR1 SGHVS and CDR2 FQNEAQ. V lost 1 base and J lost 0, with 10 bases in between. The CDR3 is 15 residues long.

This clonotype was found many times. The rearrangement uses TRBV28 and TRBJ2-1; TRBD1 matches 9 bases. Germline V CDR1 and CDR2: MDHEN, SYDVKM. J lost 2 bases, V lost 5 bases, and 10 bases had no gene match. CDR3 length: 17 residues. The CDR3 loop is CASSPGTDRGTYNEQFF. The CDR3 DNA follows: TGTGCCAGCAGTCCGGGAACTGACAGGGGGACCTACAATGAGCAGTTCTTC.

The chain links TRBV19 to TRBJ2-3; TRBD1 matches at 9 bases. The CDR3 loop spans 15 amino acids. The germline V gene has CDR1 LNHDA and CDR2 SQIVND (reference sequence). V lost 5 bases and J lost 3; bases outside the gene matches: 6. This chain's CDR3 is CASSGTGLGTDTQYF. The CDR3 nucleotides read TGTGCCAGTAGTGGGACAGGGTTGGGTACAGATACGCAGTATTTT.

In this sample, this clonotype turned up a few times. The J gene is TRBJ1-5, the V gene TRBV6-5, with TRBD1 matching 7 bases. The trim removed 0 bases at V and 7 bases at J, leaving 6 bases unmatched. The CDR3 length is 15 residues. Germline CDR1 MNHEY, CDR2 SVGAGI. This chain's CDR3 is CASSYSRQGGQPQHF. The CDR3 nucleotides read TGTGCCAGCAGTTACTCGAGACAGGGCGGCCAGCCCCAGCATTTT.